This T cell receptor (beta chain) comes out of a study of T cell responses to AZD1222 COVID-19 vaccine. The CDR3 length is 13 residues. V was trimmed by 5 bases and J by 5 bases, leaving 12 bases between them. From germline, CDR1 is SNHLY and CDR2 FYNNEI. Data came from immunoSEQ multiplex PCR; TCRdb stores just in-frame clones and leaves some out. In the table there are 85,000 to 90,000 clones, 80% to 90% of which are singletons. This chain links TRBV2 with TRBJ1-2; perhaps TRBD1 as D (6 bases). Material: peripheral blood, obtained on day 0 of MenACWY control vaccination. The TCR sequence derives from an adult in good health. The CDR3 DNA reads as TGTGCCAGCAGTATTGGGGGGCGATATGGCTACACCTTC. It specifies CASSIGGRYGYTF.